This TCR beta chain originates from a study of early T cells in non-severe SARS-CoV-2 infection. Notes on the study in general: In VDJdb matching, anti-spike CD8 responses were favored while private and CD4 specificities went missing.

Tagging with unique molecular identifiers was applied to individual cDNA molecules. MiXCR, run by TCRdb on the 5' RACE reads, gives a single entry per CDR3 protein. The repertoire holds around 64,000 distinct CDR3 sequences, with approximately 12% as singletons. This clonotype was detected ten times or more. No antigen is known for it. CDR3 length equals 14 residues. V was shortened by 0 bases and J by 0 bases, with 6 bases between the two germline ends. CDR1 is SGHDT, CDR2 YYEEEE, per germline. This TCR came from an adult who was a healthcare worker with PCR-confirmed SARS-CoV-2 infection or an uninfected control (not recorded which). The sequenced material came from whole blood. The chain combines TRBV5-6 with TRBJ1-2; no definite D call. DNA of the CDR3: TGTGCCAGCAGCTTGGAACAGTCTAACTATGGCTACACCTTC. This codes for CASSLEQSNYGYTF.